This TCR beta chain appears in the sequencing data of a study of early T cells in non-severe SARS-CoV-2 infection. Study results and limitations: There was a bias toward anti-spike CD8 responses in VDJdb matching, which missed private and CD4 specificities.

TCRdb passed the 5' RACE reads through MiXCR, listing each CDR3 protein once. Of 50,000 to 70,000 distinct CDR3 sequences in the sample, 12% are singletons; the top ten hold roughly 4.5%. About this clonotype: Its antigen is still unknown.

Sequencing was performed on whole blood. The sequence came from an adult who was a healthcare worker with PCR-confirmed SARS-CoV-2 infection or an uninfected control (not recorded which).

In DNA form, the CDR3 reads TGTGCCAGCAGATCCGGGACAGAGCAGTTCTTC. This encodes CASRSGTEQFF. The genes are TRBV6-5 and TRBJ2-1, with D possibly being TRBD1 (6 bases). Trimming removed 6 bases at V and 10 bases at J, with 10 bases between. Germline values: CDR1 MNHEY, CDR2 SVGAGI. The CDR3 length is 11 residues.